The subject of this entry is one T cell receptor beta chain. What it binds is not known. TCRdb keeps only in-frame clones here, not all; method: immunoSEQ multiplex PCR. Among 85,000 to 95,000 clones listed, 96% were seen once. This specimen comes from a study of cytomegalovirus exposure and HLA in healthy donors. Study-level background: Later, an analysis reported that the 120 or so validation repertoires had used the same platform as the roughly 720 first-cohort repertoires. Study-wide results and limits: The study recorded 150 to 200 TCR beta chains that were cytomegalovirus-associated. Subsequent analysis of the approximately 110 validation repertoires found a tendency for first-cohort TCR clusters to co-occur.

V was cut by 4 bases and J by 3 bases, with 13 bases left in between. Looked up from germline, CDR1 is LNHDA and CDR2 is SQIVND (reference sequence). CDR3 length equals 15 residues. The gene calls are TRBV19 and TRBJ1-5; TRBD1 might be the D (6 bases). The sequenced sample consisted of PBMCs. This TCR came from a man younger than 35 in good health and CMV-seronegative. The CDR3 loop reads CASSRGPIFNQPQHF. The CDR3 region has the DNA TGTGCCAGTAGTAGGGGGCCAATATTCAATCAGCCCCAGCATTTT.